One T cell receptor (beta chain) is described in this entry. Antigen specificity is unknown. The sample belongs to a study of cytotoxic CD8 clonotypes in ibrutinib-treated CLL. Study overall: Responses: roughly 25 partial, 2 complete; after median around 64 months, roughly 14 stayed remitted, around twelve progressed. Notes on the study in general: Sampling of sustained-remission and progressing patients occurred at differing times. An increase in clonality occurred at ibrutinib response, followed by a return toward baseline at progression. Public clonotypes were rare and shrank or held steady on treatment.

Per the germline V gene, CDR1 is SGHKS and CDR2 is YYEKEE (reference sequence). This CDR3 spans 14 amino acids. The V end was cut by 4 bases, the J end by 7 bases, with 17 bases between. The table came from immunoSEQ multiplex PCR; TCRdb's copy has only in-frame clones and leaves some out. The sample yields approximately 74,000 clones, approximately 80% seen once. This sequence was found in a human donor with chronic lymphocytic leukemia. Specimen: PBMCs, collected at disease progression, from a patient treated with ibrutinib. J is TRBJ1-1 and V is TRBV5-5, with D tentatively TRBD1 (5 bases). The CDR3 DNA is TGTGCCAGCAGCGGGGACCTTGGGAGGATTGAAGCTTTCTTT. Amino acids: CASSGDLGRIEAFF.